One sample yielded the 28 T cell receptor beta chains listed below, sequenced in a study of blood T cell repertoires in COVID-19. Only in-frame clones appear in the TCRdb table, and some are missing; sequencing was by immunoSEQ multiplex PCR. The sample lists roughly 98,000 clones; approximately 79% were seen once. Sequenced: peripheral blood. The receptors shown here come from a man aged 65-85 years with active or convalescent COVID-19.

V gene TRBV5-8 combines with J gene TRBJ1-5; 7 bases are a match to TRBD1. Trimming took 4 bases from V and 2 from J; bases not matched to a gene: 9. This CDR3 has 16 amino acids. The germline CDR1 and CDR2 sequences are SGHTS and YDEGEE. The CDR3 DNA reads as TGTGCCAGCAGCAACCGAGACAGGGCTGGCAATCAGCCCCAGCATTTT. This encodes CASSNRDRAGNQPQHF.

Comments on this clone: At the DNA level, this CDR3 is encoded by other sequences in the same sample as well. The chain couples TRBV2 to TRBJ1-3; D is perhaps TRBD1 (6 bases). Germline CDR1 is SNHLY and CDR2 is FYNNEI. The V and J ends lost 1 base and 2 bases respectively, with 9 bases between them. This CDR3 is built from 15 residues. CDR3 coding DNA: TGTGCCAGCAGTGAAGGGACAGTTACTGGAAACACCATATATTTT. Translating it yields CASSEGTVTGNTIYF.

The chain carries TRBV3-1 (or the pseudogene TRBV3-2) and TRBJ1-2; D remains unclear. The CDR3 loop spans 17 amino acids. Trimming took 0 bases from V and 3 from J, leaving 17 bases between them. Germline V CDR1 and CDR2: LGHDT, YNNKEL (reference sequence). The CDR3 protein is CASSQDLRVGADYGYTF. As DNA, the CDR3 is TGTGCCAGCAGCCAAGATCTGCGCGTGGGCGCTGACTATGGCTACACCTTC.

The V gene is TRBV6-1, the J gene TRBJ1-5; D possibly corresponds to TRBD1 (6 bases). V shed 3 bases and J shed 7 bases, with 19 bases lying between them. The CDR3 totals 16 residues. Germline V gene lookup returns CDR1 MNHNS and CDR2 SASEGT. CDR3 nucleotide sequence: TGTGCCAGCAGTGACCTACTTTACGGGACACACCAGCCCCAGCATTTT. Amino acid sequence: CASSDLLYGTHQPQHF.

This sequence joins TRBV4-2 and TRBJ1-6; the D gene is possibly TRBD1 (6 bases). The germline CDR1 and CDR2 sequences are LGHNA and YNFKEQ. V lost 3 bases, J lost 14 bases, and 20 bases lay in between. There are 15 residues in the CDR3. Here the CDR3 DNA reads TGTGCCAGCAGCCAGATTCGGGCTCAGGGGTTCACCCTCCACTTT. Protein product: CASSQIRAQGFTLHF.

This chain connects TRBV10-2 to TRBJ2-7, with 10 bases matching TRBD1. Losses at the gene ends were 6 bases for V and 5 bases for J; bases not matched to a gene: 7. This CDR3 comprises 14 residues. Germline CDR1 WSHSY, CDR2 SAAADI. The CDR3 DNA sequence: TGCGCCAGCAGGGCCCCGGACAGGGGGAACGAGCAGTACTTC. Protein product: CASRAPDRGNEQYF.

The chain employs TRBV7-6 and TRBJ2-7; 10 nucleotides agree with TRBD1. Per the germline V gene, CDR1 is SGHVS and CDR2 is FNYEAQ. The CDR3 length is 15 residues. Losses at the gene ends were 3 bases for V and 5 bases for J; bases not matched to a gene: 7. This CDR3 reads CASSFSGTGVDEQYF. In DNA, the CDR3 is TGTGCCAGCAGCTTTTCGGGGACAGGGGTCGACGAGCAGTACTTC. The complete variable domain, with remaining parts taken from reference TRBV7-6 and TRBJ2-7, reads GAGVSQSPRYKVTKRGQDVALRCDPISGHVSLYWYRQALGQGPEFLTYFNYEAQQDKSGLPNDRFSAERPEGSISTLTIQRTEQRDSAMYRCASSFSGTGVDEQYFGPGTRLTVT.

This chain joins TRBV7-8 and TRBJ2-1; D unclear. The CDR3 is 15 residues long. V was clipped by 0 bases and J by 5 bases, with 11 bases between them. The germline V gene has CDR1 SGHVS and CDR2 FQNEAQ. CDR3 loop: CASSLAPGVHNEQFF. In DNA, the CDR3 is TGTGCCAGCAGCTTAGCTCCGGGTGTCCACAATGAGCAGTTCTTC.

In this sample, this clone turned up a few times. The rearrangement links TRBV19 to TRBJ2-5, with 10 bases aligning to TRBD2. Germline CDR1 LNHDA, CDR2 SQIVND (reference sequence). Trimming took 2 bases from V and 4 from J; bases not matched to a gene: 4. This CDR3 is built from 15 residues. CDR3 nucleotide sequence: TGTGCCAGTAGTATAACTAGCGGGGTTTCAGAGACCCAGTACTTC. It yields the protein CASSITSGVSETQYF.

Only one count was recorded for this clone. The chain recombines TRBV20-1 with TRBJ1-1; tentative D call: TRBD1 (5 bases). CDR1 is DFQATT, CDR2 SNEGSKA, per germline (reference sequence). The length of the CDR3 is 11 residues. Trimming removed 7 bases from V and 1 base from J, with 7 bases in between. The CDR3 DNA sequence: TGCAGTGGTCAGGGGAACACTGAAGCTTTCTTT. Translating gives CSGQGNTEAFF.

The chain recombines TRBV27 with TRBJ2-7; 8 positions match TRBD1. Germline V gene lookup returns CDR1 MNHEY and CDR2 SMNVEV (reference sequence). J was trimmed by 2 bases and V by 2 bases; bases with no gene match: 2. The CDR3 contains 14 residues. The CDR3 DNA follows: TGTGCCAGCAGTTTAGGGACAGGAGCCTACGAGCAGTACTTC. It specifies CASSLGTGAYEQYF.

This sequence joins TRBV21-1 and TRBJ1-4. TRBV21-1 is flagged as a pseudogene. The CDR3 spans 18 residues. The CDR3 region is CASTLSLTPRRYNEKLFF. As DNA, the CDR3 is TGTGCCAGCACCCTGTCCCTAACCCCTAGACGGTATAATGAAAAGCTGTTTTTT.

The chain joins TRBV3-1 (or the pseudogene TRBV3-2) to TRBJ2-3; 9 bases fit TRBD2. Germline loops: CDR1 LGHDT, CDR2 YNNKEL (reference sequence). CDR3 size: 16 residues. The trim removed 3 bases at V and 2 bases at J, leaving 6 bases unmatched. The CDR3 nucleotides are TGTGCCAGCAGCCACTCGACTAGCGGATACACAGATACGCAGTATTTT. Translation: CASSHSTSGYTDTQYF.

This clone was seen just once. The chain combines TRBV6-5 with TRBJ2-7, with TRBD1 matching over 9 bases. Germline V lookup: CDR1 MNHEY, CDR2 SVGAGI. The junction had 6 bases not matched to a gene; V was cut back by 6 bases and J by 0 bases. The CDR3 length is 15 residues. This chain's CDR3 is CASRPGTGPSYEQYF. CDR3 in DNA: TGTGCCAGCAGGCCCGGGACAGGGCCCTCCTACGAGCAGTACTTC.

This chain uses TRBV7-2 with TRBJ1-5; no firm D call. CDR3 length: 13 residues. In germline, CDR1 is SGHTA, CDR2 FQGNSA. The V gene lost 5 bases and the J gene lost 5 bases, with 10 bases spanning the gap. The DNA for the CDR3 is TGTGCCAGCAGCCCCTACCAGGATCAGCCCCAGCATTTT. Translated, it gives CASSPYQDQPQHF.

The rearrangement joins TRBV7-9 to TRBJ1-1; TRBD1 might be the D (5 bases). In germline, CDR1 is SEHNR, CDR2 FQNEAQ (reference sequence). V was pared by 4 bases and J by 3 bases, with 6 bases between. The CDR3 extends over 12 amino acids. The CDR3 here is CASSSGYTEAFF. In DNA form, the CDR3 reads TGTGCCAGCAGCTCAGGGTACACTGAAGCTTTCTTT.

The rearrangement joins TRBV11-3 to TRBJ1-1; no definite D call. CDR1 SGHNT and CDR2 YENEEA come from the germline V gene. This CDR3 contains 11 residues. V gave up 6 bases and J gave up 5 bases, with 7 bases separating them. CDR3 nucleotide sequence: TGTGCCAGCAGGAACTGGACTGAAGCTTTCTTT. It is translated as CASRNWTEAFF.

The genes are TRBV7-9 and TRBJ2-7; TRBD1 matches 9 bases. The CDR3 extends over 18 amino acids. Germline CDR1 SEHNR, CDR2 FQNEAQ (reference sequence). Trimming removed 0 bases from V and 2 bases from J; junction bases left unmatched: 11. CDR3 bases: TGTGCCAGCAGCTTAGCTCGCCCGGGACAGGGTAAGACCTACGAGCAGTACTTC. Translated, it gives CASSLARPGQGKTYEQYF.

V gene TRBV19 combines with J gene TRBJ1-1; D is unresolved. CDR3 length: 13 amino acids. V dropped 6 bases and J dropped 3 bases, with 11 bases sitting between them. Germline lookup yields CDR1 LNHDA and CDR2 SQIVND (reference sequence). The CDR3 DNA reads as TGTGCCAGTAGGGTCCCGCGCGACACTGAAGCTTTCTTT. Residues: CASRVPRDTEAFF. Supplemented by reference TRBV19 and TRBJ1-1, the full variable domain reads DGGITQSPKYLFRKEGQNVTLSCEQNLNHDAMYWYRQDPGQGLRLIYYSQIVNDFQKGDIAEGYSVSREKKESFPLTVTSAQKNPTAFYLCASRVPRDTEAFFGQGTRLTVV.

V and J are TRBV24-1 and TRBJ2-1; 7 bases are a match to TRBD2. Germline V gene data show CDR1 as KGHDR and CDR2 as SFDVKD. The trim removed 4 bases at V and 3 bases at J, leaving 8 bases unmatched. This CDR3 has 16 residues. In DNA, the CDR3 is TGTGCCACCAGTGACAGCGGGGCTCTCAACTACAATGAGCAGTTCTTC. As protein: CATSDSGALNYNEQFF.

Of note for this clone: One junction end disagrees with the germline gene, perhaps due to a read error. The V call is TRBV7-7, the J call TRBJ2-7, with 10 bases fitting TRBD2. Looked up from germline, CDR1 is SSHAT and CDR2 is FNYEAQ (reference sequence). The CDR3 has 17 amino acids. The CDR3 sequence: CASSPSLSGGSSYEQYF. DNA for the CDR3: TGTGCTAGCAGCCCGTCCCTTAGCGGGGGGAGCTCCTACGAGCAGTACTTC.

The gene calls are TRBV27 and TRBJ1-2, with D tentatively TRBD1 (6 bases). The germline V gene encodes CDR1 MNHEY and CDR2 SMNVEV (reference sequence). CDR3 size: 12 residues. With 8 bases removed from V and 7 bases from J, the gap between germline ends came to 14 bases. CDR3 DNA: TGTGCCAGCTCCCGACCAGGGGCTGGCTACACCTTC. Translating it yields CASSRPGAGYTF.

The rearrangement links TRBV11-2 to TRBJ1-3; D unclear. The V gene lost 3 bases and the J gene lost 3 bases, with 3 bases spanning the gap. This CDR3 contains 12 residues. The germline V gene has CDR1 SGHAT and CDR2 FQNNGV. DNA for the CDR3: TGTGCCAGCAGCTTTAGTGGAAACACCATATATTTT. Amino acids: CASSFSGNTIYF. Variable domain in full (rest from reference TRBV11-2 and TRBJ1-3): EAGVAQSPRYKIIEKRQSVAFWCNPISGHATLYWYQQILGQGPKLLIQFQNNGVVDDSQLPKDRFSAERLKGVDSTLKIQPAKLEDSAVYLCASSFSGNTIYFGEGSWLTVV.

The gene calls are TRBV6-5 and TRBJ2-3; D might be TRBD1 (5 bases). CDR3 size: 13 residues. Trimming shortened V by 6 bases and J by 4 bases, and 11 bases separated the two germline ends. Germline loops: CDR1 MNHEY, CDR2 SVGAGI. This chain's CDR3 is CASRWQGSDTQYF. The CDR3 coding sequence is TGTGCCAGCAGGTGGCAGGGATCAGATACGCAGTATTTT.

This chain links TRBV29-1 with TRBJ1-1; D is perhaps TRBD1 (5 bases). Trimming removed 4 bases at V and 3 bases at J, with 15 bases between. Germline V gene sequence: CDR1 SQVTM, CDR2 ANQGSEA. The CDR3 covers 14 residues. The CDR3 sequence: CSVVTGDGYTEAFF. CDR3 sequence (DNA): TGCAGCGTTGTTACGGGGGATGGATACACTGAAGCTTTCTTT.

The gene calls are TRBV18 and TRBJ2-3, with D perhaps TRBD2 (5 bases). Trimming cost V 3 bases and J 1 base, with 8 bases left between them. Germline CDR1 and CDR2: KGHSH and LQKENI. The length of the CDR3 is 14 residues. The CDR3 region has the DNA TGTGCCAGCTCACCGGACTGGGGCACAGATACGCAGTATTTT. Protein sequence: CASSPDWGTDTQYF.

V and J are TRBV9 and TRBJ2-7, with 8 nucleotides matching TRBD2. CDR1 and CDR2 (germline): SGDLS, YYNGEE. The CDR3 contains 16 residues. The junction had 10 bases not matched to a gene; V was cut back by 0 bases and J by 5 bases. The CDR3 DNA sequence: TGTGCCAGCAGCGTAGTAGTACGGGGGGGCGGCGACGAGCAGTACTTC. It yields the protein CASSVVVRGGGDEQYF.

The CDR3 nucleotides read TGTGCCAGCACCCCGACAGGGGCCCCGGGCACTGAAGCTTTCTTT. It encodes CASTPTGAPGTEAFF. The rearrangement uses TRBV5-6 and TRBJ1-1, with TRBD1 matching 8 bases. CDR1 SGHDT and CDR2 YYEEEE come from the germline V gene. V lost 6 bases, J lost 4 bases, and 11 bases stayed unmatched. This CDR3 is built from 15 residues.